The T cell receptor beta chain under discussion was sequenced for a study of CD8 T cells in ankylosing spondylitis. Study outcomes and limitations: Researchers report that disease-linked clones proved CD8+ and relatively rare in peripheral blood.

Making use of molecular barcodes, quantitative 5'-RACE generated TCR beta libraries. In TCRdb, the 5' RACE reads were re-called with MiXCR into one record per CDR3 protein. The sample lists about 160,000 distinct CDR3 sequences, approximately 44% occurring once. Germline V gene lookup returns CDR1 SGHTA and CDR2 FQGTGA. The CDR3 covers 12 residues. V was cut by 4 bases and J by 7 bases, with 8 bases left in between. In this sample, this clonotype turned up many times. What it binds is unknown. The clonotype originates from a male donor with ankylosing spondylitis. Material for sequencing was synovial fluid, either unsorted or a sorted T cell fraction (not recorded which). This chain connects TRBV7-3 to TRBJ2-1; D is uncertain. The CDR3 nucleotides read TGTGCCAGCAGCTCCCTGGGGAATGAGCAGTTCTTC. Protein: CASSSLGNEQFF.